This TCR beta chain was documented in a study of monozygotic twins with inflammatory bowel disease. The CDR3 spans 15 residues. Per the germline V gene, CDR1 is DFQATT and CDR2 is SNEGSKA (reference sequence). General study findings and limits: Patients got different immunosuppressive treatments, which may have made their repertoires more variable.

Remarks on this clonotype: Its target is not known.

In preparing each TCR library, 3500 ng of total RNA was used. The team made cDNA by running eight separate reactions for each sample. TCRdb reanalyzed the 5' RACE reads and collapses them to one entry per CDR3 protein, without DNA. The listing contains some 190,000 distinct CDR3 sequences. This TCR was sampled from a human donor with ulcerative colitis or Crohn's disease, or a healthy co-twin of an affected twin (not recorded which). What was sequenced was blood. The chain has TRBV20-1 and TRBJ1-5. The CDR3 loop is CSARDLTMGASEEHF.